Shown below are 18 T cell receptor beta chains from a single sample sequenced in a study of cytomegalovirus exposure and HLA in healthy donors. The protocol was immunoSEQ multiplex PCR, while the TCRdb copy is restricted to in-frame clones and leaves out a portion. The repertoire holds more than 85,000 clones, more than 70% seen once, with 1.9% in the top ten. Sequenced input: PBMCs. These receptors were obtained from a woman under 30 in good health and CMV-seronegative.

The chain recombines TRBV2 with TRBJ2-3, with D unclear. V gave up 7 bases and J gave up 4 bases, with 15 bases separating them. Germline V gene sequence: CDR1 SNHLY, CDR2 FYNNEI. The CDR3 is 14 residues long. CDR3 in DNA: TGTGCCAGCAAGCGTGACGGCCCCGCAGATACGCAGTATTTT. Translating it yields CASKRDGPADTQYF.

The chain joins TRBV18 to TRBJ1-1; maybe TRBD1 (6 bases). In germline, CDR1 is KGHSH, CDR2 LQKENI. The V end lost 0 bases, the J end lost 1 base, and 15 bases lay between the germline ends. The CDR3 loop spans 17 amino acids. As DNA, the CDR3 is TGTGCCAGCTCACCACCATCGGGGGGGGCGTGGAACACTGAAGCTTTCTTT. This translates into CASSPPSGGAWNTEAFF.

The J gene is TRBJ2-3, the V gene TRBV5-6, with TRBD2 identical over 9 bases. Per germline, CDR1 SGHDT and CDR2 YYEEEE. CDR3 size: 18 residues. The J segment lost 8 bases and the V segment lost 0 bases, leaving 16 bases of the junction unmatched. The CDR3 reads CASSLAYRASGKGGTQYF. CDR3 nucleotides: TGTGCCAGCAGCTTGGCATATAGGGCTAGCGGGAAGGGTGGTACGCAGTATTTT.

The V call is TRBV14, the J call TRBJ2-2; D not resolved. Trimming took 0 bases from V and 5 from J, leaving 4 bases between them. The CDR3 consists of 13 residues. The germline V gene encodes CDR1 SGHDN and CDR2 FVKESK. The chain's CDR3 is CASSQERTGELFF. The CDR3 DNA follows: TGTGCCAGCAGCCAAGAGAGGACCGGGGAGCTGTTTTTT.

The V gene is TRBV6-5, the J gene TRBJ2-7, with D possibly TRBD2 on 5 matching bases. Per germline, CDR1 MNHEY and CDR2 SVGAGI. V dropped 8 bases and J dropped 1 base, with 15 bases sitting between them. The CDR3 is made up of 14 amino acids. The CDR3 loop is CASHPLGESYEQYF. For the CDR3, the DNA is TGTGCCAGCCATCCCCTCGGGGAATCCTACGAGCAGTACTTC.

V gene TRBV5-8 combines with J gene TRBJ1-5; weak D call: TRBD1 (5 bases). The germline CDR1 and CDR2 sequences are SGHTS and YDEGEE. This CDR3 comprises 15 residues. V shed 5 bases and J shed 6 bases, with 18 bases lying between them. The CDR3 region is CASSTPGREGQPQHF. DNA for the CDR3: TGTGCCAGCAGTACCCCGGGCAGGGAAGGTCAGCCCCAGCATTTT.

CDR3 protein: CASRLTGSGANVLTF. In nucleotides, the CDR3 is TGTGCCAGCAGGCTAACAGGGTCAGGGGCCAACGTCCTGACTTTC. This chain connects TRBV6-4 to TRBJ2-6; D possibly corresponds to TRBD1 (6 bases). CDR1 is MRHNA and CDR2 is SNTAGT in the germline V gene. This CDR3 spans 15 amino acids. V lost 6 bases and J lost 4, with 13 bases in between.

The chain links TRBV28 to TRBJ2-7; a weak D match, TRBD2 (6 bases). V lost 5 bases to trimming and J lost 1 base, with 15 bases between them. The germline CDR1 and CDR2 sequences are MDHEN and SYDVKM. CDR3 size: 15 residues. The CDR3 DNA is TGTGCCAGCAGTCCTGACGGGGGTACGTCCTACGAGCAGTACTTC. Translation: CASSPDGGTSYEQYF. Full variable domain (remainder filled in from reference TRBV28 and TRBJ2-7): DVKVTQSSRYLVKRTGEKVFLECVQDMDHENMFWYRQDPGLGLRLIYFSYDVKMKEKGDIPEGYSVSREKKERFSLILESASTNQTSMYLCASSPDGGTSYEQYFGPGTRLTVT.

The J gene is TRBJ1-2, the V gene TRBV9; 7 bases are shared with TRBD1. With 4 bases clipped from V and 0 bases from J, the junction kept 12 bases outside the gene matches. Germline V gives CDR1 SGDLS, CDR2 YYNGEE. This CDR3 has 17 residues. CDR3 amino acids: CASSPLGQALSNYGYTF. The CDR3 DNA is TGTGCCAGCAGCCCATTAGGACAGGCCTTATCTAACTATGGCTACACCTTC.

V gene TRBV6-1 combines with J gene TRBJ2-7, with D tentatively TRBD1 (5 bases). The CDR3 has 15 amino acids. Looked up from germline, CDR1 is MNHNS and CDR2 is SASEGT. Trimming took 3 bases from V and 0 from J, leaving 12 bases between them. The DNA of the CDR3 is TGTGCCAGCAGTGATAAGGGGATAAGCTCCTACGAGCAGTACTTC. This sequence encodes CASSDKGISSYEQYF.

This chain connects TRBV7-2 to TRBJ1-2, with TRBD1 matching over 8 bases. The CDR3 sequence is 15 residues long. The V gene end was trimmed by 3 bases and the J gene end by 4 bases; junction bases not matched to a gene: 7. Looked up from germline, CDR1 is SGHTA and CDR2 is FQGNSA. As DNA, the CDR3 is TGTGCCAGCAGCTTCCCACAGGGGGGATCCTATGGCTACACCTTC. As protein: CASSFPQGGSYGYTF. Complete variable domain (other parts from reference TRBV7-2 and TRBJ1-2): GAGVSQSPSNKVTEKGKDVELRCDPISGHTALYWYRQSLGQGLEFLIYFQGNSAPDKSGLPSDRFSAERTGGSVSTLTIQRTQQEDSAVYLCASSFPQGGSYGYTFGSGTRLTVV.

The chain joins TRBV5-1 to TRBJ1-4, with D unresolved. The ends were cut back, 2 bases at V and 3 bases at J, with 14 bases in the middle. Germline V gene sequence: CDR1 SGHRS, CDR2 YFSETQ. This CDR3 region has 16 residues. The chain's CDR3 is CASSFGPHEANEKLFF. For the CDR3, the DNA is TGCGCCAGCAGCTTCGGCCCTCACGAGGCTAATGAAAAACTGTTTTTT. Based on the CDR3 plus reference TRBV5-1 and TRBJ1-4, the full variable domain is KAGVTQTPRYLIKTRGQQVTLSCSPISGHRSVSWYQQTPGQGLQFLFEYFSETQRNKGNFPGRFSGRQFSNSRSEMNVSTLELGDSALYLCASSFGPHEANEKLFFGSGTQLSVL.

The V and J genes are TRBV6-5 and TRBJ2-7; D is unresolved. CDR3 length: 12 amino acids. Trimming took 5 bases from V and 5 from J, leaving 10 bases between them. CDR1 MNHEY and CDR2 SVGAGI come from the germline V gene. The CDR3 spells CASSNQVHEQYF. The CDR3 DNA is TGTGCCAGCAGTAACCAGGTGCACGAGCAGTACTTC.

This rearrangement joins TRBV28 to TRBJ2-7, with a tentative D call TRBD2 (5 bases). The CDR3 runs 17 residues. Germline V gives CDR1 MDHEN, CDR2 SYDVKM. Trimming cost V 7 bases and J 5 bases, with 27 bases left between them. CDR3 sequence (DNA): TGTGCCAGCATCCCGGGATCGACTACCAATGACCTGGACGAGCAGTACTTC. Protein product: CASIPGSTTNDLDEQYF.

This clone was seen a single time. The chain uses TRBV30 and TRBJ2-5; D perhaps matches TRBD1 (6 bases). This CDR3 region has 13 residues. The germline V gene has CDR1 GTSNPN and CDR2 SVGIG (reference sequence). Trimming took off 1 base at V and 1 base at J, with 7 bases between the two ends. The CDR3: CAWSAGAQETQYF. The CDR3 DNA reads TGTGCCTGGAGTGCAGGGGCCCAAGAGACCCAGTACTTC.

This clone was recorded once. The chain uses TRBV10-3 and TRBJ1-1, with 9 positions matching TRBD1. The length of the CDR3 is 13 residues. V lost 4 bases, J lost 7 bases, and 4 bases stayed unmatched. The germline V gene has CDR1 ENHRY and CDR2 SYGVKD. The CDR3 sequence: CAISGDRGSEAFF. CDR3 nucleotide sequence: TGTGCCATCAGTGGAGACAGGGGGAGTGAAGCTTTCTTT.

The rearrangement uses TRBV6-4 and TRBJ2-7; TRBD1 matches at 8 bases. Germline V gene sequence: CDR1 MRHNA, CDR2 SNTAGT. The V gene end was trimmed by 5 bases and the J gene end by 0 bases; junction bases not matched to a gene: 6. CDR3 length: 15 amino acids. The DNA for the CDR3 is TGTGCCAGCAGTCCCCGGGACAGGAGCTCCTACGAGCAGTACTTC. It codes for CASSPRDRSSYEQYF.

This sequence joins TRBV20-1 and TRBJ2-3; tentatively, D is TRBD2 (5 bases). CDR1 and CDR2 (germline): DFQATT, SNEGSKA (reference sequence). The V gene lost 6 bases and the J gene lost 9 bases, with 13 bases spanning the gap. The CDR3 runs 11 residues. CDR3 sequence: CSAGLATTQYF. CDR3 DNA: TGCAGTGCCGGGCTAGCTACGACGCAGTATTTT.